Detailed here is one T cell receptor (beta chain). As yet, its antigen is unknown. These data are taken from a study of human T cells and chemical hapten exposure. Study-wide results and caveats: A positive correlation with patch test score was shown by PT1 expanded TCR counts. Among TCRs, those above 1 in 1000 frequency were unaffected by DPC sensitization.

One entry per CDR3 protein, called by TCRdb with MiXCR from the RACE reads. The sample holds 79,000 or so distinct CDR3 sequences, 10% seen once. V was shortened by 1 base and J by 1 base, with 12 bases between the two germline ends. The CDR3 is 16 amino acids. Germline CDR1 SGHRS, CDR2 YFSETQ. Noted time point: patch test 1, 2 weeks after DPC sensitization. Noted treatment: therapeutic diphenylcyclopropenone sensitization with weekly scalp DPC. Only after blood had been drawn was each patch test applied. Extraction of total RNA was performed on unfractionated whole blood. This chain joins TRBV5-1 and TRBJ2-1, with unresolved D. The sequence was obtained from a woman in her fifties or sixties with alopecia areata. Some clones in this sample may be carry-over from other donors' samples. The sequenced sample was whole blood, obtained in connection with sensitization to the hapten diphenylcyclopropenone (DPC). This CDR3 is CASSLFPGLSYNEQFF. The CDR3 DNA sequence: TGCGCCAGCAGCTTGTTCCCCGGGTTATCCTACAATGAGCAGTTCTTC.